The 9 T cell receptor beta chains below were found in one sample sequenced in a study of T cells in Graves' hyperthyroidism and ophthalmopathy. RNA transcripts gave rise to amplified TCR beta CDR3 regions. HTBI primers were employed in a first-round RT-PCR of the TCR CDR3. TCRdb processed the multiplex PCR reads anew with MiXCR; each CDR3 protein has one entry. The table lists fewer than 650,000 distinct CDR3 sequences, roughly 14% of them singletons, with roughly 5.7% in the top ten. Sequencing was carried out using blood. These receptors originate from a woman aged 25 to 39 with Graves' hyperthyroidism that later progressed to Graves' ophthalmopathy.

At least ten counts were recorded for this clonotype. The J gene is TRBJ2-1, the V gene TRBV6-2 or TRBV6-3; perhaps TRBD1 as D (5 bases). V dropped 0 bases and J dropped 7 bases, with 31 bases sitting between them. CDR1 is MNHEY, CDR2 SVGEGT, per germline. CDR3 length: 21 amino acids. CDR3 residues: CASSYSTVLYLPDSQGNEQFF. The CDR3 coding sequence is TGTGCCAGCAGTTACTCCACAGTGCTCTACCTTCCCGATTCTCAGGGAAATGAGCAGTTCTTC.

Ten or more counts support this clonotype. This chain connects TRBV6-1 to TRBJ1-4; maybe TRBD1 (5 bases). The CDR3 sequence is 15 residues long. Trimming removed 3 bases from V and 4 bases from J, with 12 bases in between. Germline-derived CDR1 and CDR2 are MNHNS and SASEGT. In nucleotides, the CDR3 is TGTGCCAGCAGTGAGGACCGGGACCTTAATGAAAAACTGTTTTTT. As protein: CASSEDRDLNEKLFF.

The table lists this clonotype with a few counts. The chain combines TRBV27 with TRBJ1-5; D perhaps matches TRBD1 (5 bases). CDR3 length: 13 residues. Deletions cut 6 bases from V and 5 bases from J, with 11 bases between. Germline CDR1 reads MNHEY; CDR2 reads SMNVEV (reference sequence). The DNA for the CDR3 is TGTGCCAGCAGGCCGTGGGGCGATCAGCCCCAGCATTTT. Amino acids: CASRPWGDQPQHF.

This clonotype was observed many times. J is TRBJ1-1 and V is TRBV2; D not certain. Germline V gives CDR1 SNHLY, CDR2 FYNNEI. There are 14 residues in the CDR3. V lost 4 bases and J 1 base, leaving 10 bases between the germline ends. CDR3 loop: CASSVGRKNTEAFF. The DNA for the CDR3 is TGTGCCAGCAGTGTAGGCAGGAAGAACACTGAAGCTTTCTTT.

The rearrangement joins TRBV11-2 to TRBJ2-3, with 8 bases matching TRBD2. Germline CDR1 SGHAT, CDR2 FQNNGV. CDR3 size: 20 residues. The V gene end was trimmed by 4 bases and the J gene end by 0 bases; junction bases not matched to a gene: 18. The CDR3 reads CASSWMITSGNEPSTDTQYF. DNA of the CDR3: TGTGCCAGCAGCTGGATGATAACTAGCGGAAACGAGCCTAGCACAGATACGCAGTATTTT.

The chain joins TRBV6-4 to TRBJ2-6, with D possibly matching TRBD2 (5 bases). V was cut by 6 bases and J by 0 bases, with 12 bases left in between. CDR3 length: 16 amino acids. CDR1 is MRHNA and CDR2 is SNTAGT in the germline V gene. The CDR3 DNA is TGTGCCAGCAGCGGAGGTGGGGACTCTGGGGCCAACGTCCTGACTTTC. This encodes CASSGGGDSGANVLTF.

This clonotype was detected ten times or more. The CDR3 DNA reads as TGCCGCGGACTGACTGAAGCTTTCTTT. This gives the protein CRGLTEAFF. The V and J genes are TRBV29-1 and TRBJ1-1; D ambiguous. The germline V gene encodes CDR1 SQVTM and CDR2 ANQGSEA. The CDR3 totals 9 residues.

There are many counts of this clonotype. V is TRBV10-3 and J is TRBJ1-2; D gene uncertain. Germline V gives CDR1 ENHRY, CDR2 SYGVKD. The V gene lost 5 bases and the J gene lost 5 bases, with 12 bases spanning the gap. The CDR3 consists of 13 residues. The CDR3 sequence: CAISIDGLYGYTF. The CDR3 nucleotides are TGTGCCATCAGTATCGACGGATTATATGGCTACACCTTC.

In this sample, this clonotype turned up a few times. The rearrangement links TRBV4-2 to TRBJ2-1; TRBD2 matches 7 bases. Germline V gives CDR1 LGHNA, CDR2 YNFKEQ. The CDR3 runs 16 residues. Trimming removed 0 bases from V and 0 bases from J; junction bases left unmatched: 2. The CDR3 reads CASSQDIAGSYNEQFF. The CDR3, as DNA: TGTGCCAGCAGCCAAGATATAGCGGGCTCCTACAATGAGCAGTTCTTC.